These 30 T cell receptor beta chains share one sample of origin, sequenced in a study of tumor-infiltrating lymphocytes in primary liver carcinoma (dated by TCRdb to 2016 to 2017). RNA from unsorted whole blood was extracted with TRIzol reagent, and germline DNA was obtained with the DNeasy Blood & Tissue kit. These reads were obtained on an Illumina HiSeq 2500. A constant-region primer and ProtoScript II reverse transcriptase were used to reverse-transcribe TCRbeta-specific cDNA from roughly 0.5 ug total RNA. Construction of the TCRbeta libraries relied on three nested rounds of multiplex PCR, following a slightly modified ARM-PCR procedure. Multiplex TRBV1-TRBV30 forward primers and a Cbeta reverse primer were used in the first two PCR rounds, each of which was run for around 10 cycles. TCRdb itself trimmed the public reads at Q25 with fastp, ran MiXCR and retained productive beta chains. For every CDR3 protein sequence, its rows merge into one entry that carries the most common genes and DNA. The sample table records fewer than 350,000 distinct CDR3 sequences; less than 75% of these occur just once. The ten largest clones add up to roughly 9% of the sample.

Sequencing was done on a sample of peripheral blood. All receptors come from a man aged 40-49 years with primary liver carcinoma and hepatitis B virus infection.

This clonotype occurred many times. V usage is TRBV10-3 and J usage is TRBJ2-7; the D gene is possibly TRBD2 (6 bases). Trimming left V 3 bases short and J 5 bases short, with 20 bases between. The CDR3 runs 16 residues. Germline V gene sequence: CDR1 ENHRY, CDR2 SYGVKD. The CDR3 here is CAISEGRDLSLNEQYF. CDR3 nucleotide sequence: TGTGCCATCAGTGAAGGCCGGGACTTGTCCTTGAACGAGCAGTACTTC.

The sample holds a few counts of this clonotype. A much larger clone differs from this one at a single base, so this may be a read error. DNA of the CDR3: TGTGCCAGCAAACCGGGACTAATCGATGAGCAGTTCTTC. It translates to CASKPGLIDEQFF. This rearrangement joins TRBV6-2 or TRBV6-3 to TRBJ2-1, with TRBD2 identical over 7 bases. This CDR3 contains 13 residues. The trim removed 7 bases at V and 8 bases at J, leaving 8 bases unmatched. The germline CDR1 and CDR2 sequences are MNHEY and SVGEGT.

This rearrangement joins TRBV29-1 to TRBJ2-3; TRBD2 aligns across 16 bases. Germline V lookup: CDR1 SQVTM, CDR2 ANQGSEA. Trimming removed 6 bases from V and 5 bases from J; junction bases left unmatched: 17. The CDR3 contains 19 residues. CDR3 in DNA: TGCAGCGTCTACGGGGGACTAGCGGGAGGGCCGTGTAACGGAGATACGCAGTATTTT. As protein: CSVYGGLAGGPCNGDTQYF.

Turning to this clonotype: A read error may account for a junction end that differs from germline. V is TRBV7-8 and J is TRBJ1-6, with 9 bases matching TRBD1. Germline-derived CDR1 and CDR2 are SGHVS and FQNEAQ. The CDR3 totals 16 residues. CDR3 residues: CTSSLYGTGKGSPLHF. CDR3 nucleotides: TGTACCAGCAGCTTGTACGGGACAGGGAAAGGGTCACCCCTCCACTTT.

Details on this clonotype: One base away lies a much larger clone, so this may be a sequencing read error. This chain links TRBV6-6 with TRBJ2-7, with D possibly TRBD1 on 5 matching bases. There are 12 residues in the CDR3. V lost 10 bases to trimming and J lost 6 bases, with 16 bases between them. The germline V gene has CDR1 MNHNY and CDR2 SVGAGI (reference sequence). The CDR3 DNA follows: TGTGCCACCCAGACAGAGGCAGGCGAGCAGTACTTC. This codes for CATQTEAGEQYF.

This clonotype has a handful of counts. Written as DNA, the CDR3 is TGTGCCAGCAGCTTGGAGGGGGCGTCCAATTCACCCCTCCACTTT. Amino acids: CASSLEGASNSPLHF. The chain links TRBV5-4 to TRBJ1-6; 7 bases agree with TRBD1. This CDR3 comprises 15 residues. V lost 0 bases and J lost 7; bases outside the gene matches: 4. CDR1 and CDR2 from the germline V gene are SGHNT and YYREEE (reference sequence).

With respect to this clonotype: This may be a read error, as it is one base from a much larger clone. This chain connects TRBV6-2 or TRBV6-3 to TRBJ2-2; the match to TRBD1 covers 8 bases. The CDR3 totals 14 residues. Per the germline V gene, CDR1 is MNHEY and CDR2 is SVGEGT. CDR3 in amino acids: CASCYRGDTGELFF. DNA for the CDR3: TGTGCCAGCTGTTACAGGGGGGACACCGGGGAGCTGTTTTTT.

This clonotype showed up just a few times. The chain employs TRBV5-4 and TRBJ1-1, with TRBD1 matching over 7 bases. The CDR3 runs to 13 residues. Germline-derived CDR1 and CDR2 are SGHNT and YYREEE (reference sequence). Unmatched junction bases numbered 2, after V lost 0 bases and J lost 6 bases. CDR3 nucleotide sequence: TGTGCCAGCAGCTTGGCAGGGGGGGCTGAAGCTTTCTTT. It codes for CASSLAGGAEAFF.

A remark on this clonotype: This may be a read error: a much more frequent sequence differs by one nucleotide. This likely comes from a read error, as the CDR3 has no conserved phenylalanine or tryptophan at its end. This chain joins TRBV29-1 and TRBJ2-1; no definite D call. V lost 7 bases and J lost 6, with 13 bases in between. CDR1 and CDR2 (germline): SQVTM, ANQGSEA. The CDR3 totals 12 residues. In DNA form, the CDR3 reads TGCAGCGAACAAGGACGGAGCAATGAGCAGTTCTTA. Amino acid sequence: CSEQGRSNEQFL.

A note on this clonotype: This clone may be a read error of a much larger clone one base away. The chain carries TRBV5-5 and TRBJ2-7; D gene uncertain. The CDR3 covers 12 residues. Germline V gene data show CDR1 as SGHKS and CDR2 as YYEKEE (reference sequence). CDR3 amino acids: CASSLFGDEQSF. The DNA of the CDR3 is TGTGCCAGCAGCTTGTTCGGCGACGAGCAGTCCTTC.

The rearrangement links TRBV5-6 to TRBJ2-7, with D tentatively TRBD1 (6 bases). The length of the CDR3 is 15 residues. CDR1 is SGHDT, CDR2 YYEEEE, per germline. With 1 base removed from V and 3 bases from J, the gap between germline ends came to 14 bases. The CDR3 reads CASSLWAGQSYEQYF. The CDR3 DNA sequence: TGTGCCAGCAGCTTGTGGGCAGGACAGAGCTACGAGCAGTACTTC.

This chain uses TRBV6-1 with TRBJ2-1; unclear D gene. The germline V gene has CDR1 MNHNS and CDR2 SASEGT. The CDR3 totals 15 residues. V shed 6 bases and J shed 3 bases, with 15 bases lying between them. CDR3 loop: CASSTTTTFYNEQFF. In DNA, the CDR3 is TGTGCCAGCAGCACCACAACAACATTCTACAATGAGCAGTTCTTC.

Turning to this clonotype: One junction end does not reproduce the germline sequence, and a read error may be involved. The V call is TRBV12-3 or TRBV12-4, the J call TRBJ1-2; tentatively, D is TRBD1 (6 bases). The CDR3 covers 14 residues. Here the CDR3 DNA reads TGTGCAAGCAGTTTTTTCAGGGGATCGGGTGGCTACACCTTC. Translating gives CASSFFRGSGGYTF.

The CDR3 coding sequence is TGCAGCGGGATAGGGACTAGAGGGGACAGTGAGCAGTTCTTC. This translates into CSGIGTRGDSEQFF. The genes are TRBV29-1 and TRBJ2-1, with D perhaps TRBD2 (8 bases). Trimming shortened V by 7 bases and J by 9 bases, and 22 bases separated the two germline ends. The CDR3 loop spans 14 amino acids. Germline-derived CDR1 and CDR2 are SQVTM and ANQGSEA.

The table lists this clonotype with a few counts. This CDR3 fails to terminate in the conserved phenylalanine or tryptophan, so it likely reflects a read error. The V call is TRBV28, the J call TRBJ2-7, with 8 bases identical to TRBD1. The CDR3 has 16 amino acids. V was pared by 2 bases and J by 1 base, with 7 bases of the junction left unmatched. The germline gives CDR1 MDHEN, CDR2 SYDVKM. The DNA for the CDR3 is TGTGCCAGCAGTTTAAGGTCTGGACAGGGATCCTACGAGCAGTACTTA. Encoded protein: CASSLRSGQGSYEQYL.

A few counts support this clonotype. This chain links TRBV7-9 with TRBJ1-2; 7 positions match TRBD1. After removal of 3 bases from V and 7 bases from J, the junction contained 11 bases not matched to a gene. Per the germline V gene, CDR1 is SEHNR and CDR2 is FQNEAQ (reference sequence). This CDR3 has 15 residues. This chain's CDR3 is CASSLANTGVSGYTF. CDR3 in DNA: TGTGCCAGCAGCTTGGCGAACACAGGGGTCAGTGGCTACACCTTC.

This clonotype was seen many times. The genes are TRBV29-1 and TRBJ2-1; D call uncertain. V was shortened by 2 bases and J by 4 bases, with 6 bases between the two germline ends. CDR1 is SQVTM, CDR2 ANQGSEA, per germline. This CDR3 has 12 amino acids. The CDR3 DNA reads TGCAGCGTTGAAAGTTTTTACAATGAGCAGTTCTTC. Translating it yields CSVESFYNEQFF.

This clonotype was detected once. The CDR3 loop reads CNVDWTGKSTDTQYF. The CDR3 nucleotides are TGCAACGTGGACTGGACGGGGAAGAGCACAGATACGCAGTATTTT. The V call is TRBV29-1, the J call TRBJ2-3; a weak D match, TRBD2 (5 bases). The germline CDR1 and CDR2 sequences are SQVTM and ANQGSEA. This CDR3 comprises 15 residues.

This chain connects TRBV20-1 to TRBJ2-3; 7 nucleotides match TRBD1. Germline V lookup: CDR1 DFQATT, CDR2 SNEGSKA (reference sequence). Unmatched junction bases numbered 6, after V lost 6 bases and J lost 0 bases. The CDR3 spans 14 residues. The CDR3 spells CSAHRGDSTDTQYF. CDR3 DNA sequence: TGCAGTGCGCACAGGGGCGACAGCACAGATACGCAGTATTTT.

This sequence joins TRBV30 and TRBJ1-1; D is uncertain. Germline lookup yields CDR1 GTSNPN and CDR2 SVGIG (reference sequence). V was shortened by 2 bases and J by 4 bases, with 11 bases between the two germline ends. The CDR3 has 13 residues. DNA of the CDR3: TGTGCCTGGAGTCAAAGGTGGTGCACTGAAGCTTTCTTT. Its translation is CAWSQRWCTEAFF. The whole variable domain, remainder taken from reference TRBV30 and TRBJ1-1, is SQTIHQWPATLVQPVGSPLSLECTVEGTSNPNLYWYRQAAGRGLQLLFYSVGIGQISSEVPQNLSASRPQDRQFILSSKKLLLSDSGFYLCAWSQRWCTEAFFGQGTRLTVV.

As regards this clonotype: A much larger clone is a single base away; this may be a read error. As DNA, the CDR3 is TGCAGCGTTTTACCCGAGGGTTACACTGAAGCTTTCTTT. This gives the protein CSVLPEGYTEAFF. V usage is TRBV29-1 and J usage is TRBJ1-1; D is undetermined. Germline-derived CDR1 and CDR2 are SQVTM and ANQGSEA. The CDR3 contains 13 residues. The V and J ends lost 5 bases and 3 bases respectively, with 13 bases between them. The full variable domain, completed using reference TRBV29-1 and TRBJ1-1, is SAVISQKPSRDICQRGTSLTIQCQVDSQVTMMFWYRQQPGQSLTLIATANQGSEATYESGFVIDKFPISRPNLTFSTLTVSNMSPEDSSIYLCSVLPEGYTEAFFGQGTRLTVV.

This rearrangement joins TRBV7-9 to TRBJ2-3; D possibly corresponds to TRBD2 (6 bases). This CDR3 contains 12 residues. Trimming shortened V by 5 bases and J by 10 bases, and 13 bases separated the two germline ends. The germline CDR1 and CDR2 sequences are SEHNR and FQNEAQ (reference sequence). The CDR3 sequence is CASSADGGAQYF. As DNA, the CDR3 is TGTGCCAGCAGCGCGGACGGGGGAGCGCAGTATTTT.

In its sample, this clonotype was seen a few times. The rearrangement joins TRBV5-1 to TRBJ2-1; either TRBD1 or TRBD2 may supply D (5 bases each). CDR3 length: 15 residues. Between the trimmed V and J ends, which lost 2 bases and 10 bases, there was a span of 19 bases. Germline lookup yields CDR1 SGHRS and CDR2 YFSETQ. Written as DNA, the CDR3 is TGCGCCAGCAGCTTTACCGGGACCGCTGAGAAAGAGCAGTTCTTC. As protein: CASSFTGTAEKEQFF.

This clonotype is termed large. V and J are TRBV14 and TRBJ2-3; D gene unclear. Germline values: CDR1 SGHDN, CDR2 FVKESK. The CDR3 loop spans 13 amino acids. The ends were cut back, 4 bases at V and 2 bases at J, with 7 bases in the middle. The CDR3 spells CASSRGYTDTQYF. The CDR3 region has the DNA TGTGCCAGCAGCCGAGGATACACAGATACGCAGTATTTT.

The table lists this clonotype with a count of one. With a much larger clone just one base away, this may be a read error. The CDR3 DNA reads TGTGCCAGCAGTCTGGCATCTGGGGTCAACGTCCTGACTTTC. It codes for CASSLASGVNVLTF. The chain employs TRBV6-6 and TRBJ2-6; D remains ambiguous. Germline V gives CDR1 MNHNY, CDR2 SVGAGI (reference sequence). The CDR3 is 14 residues long.

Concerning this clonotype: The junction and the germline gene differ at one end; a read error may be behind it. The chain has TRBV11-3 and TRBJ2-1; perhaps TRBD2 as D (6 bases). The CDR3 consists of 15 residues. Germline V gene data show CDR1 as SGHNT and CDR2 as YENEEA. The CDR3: CASSSLAGSYKEQLF. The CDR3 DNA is TGTGCCAGCAGCTCCTTGGCGGGATCCTACAAAGAGCAGTTATTC.

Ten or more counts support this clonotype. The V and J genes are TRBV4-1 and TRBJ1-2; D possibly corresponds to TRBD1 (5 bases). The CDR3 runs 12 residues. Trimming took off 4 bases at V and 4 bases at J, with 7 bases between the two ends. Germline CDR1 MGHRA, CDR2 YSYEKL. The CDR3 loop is CASSRGLYGYTF. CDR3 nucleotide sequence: TGCGCCAGCAGCCGGGGCCTCTATGGCTACACCTTC.

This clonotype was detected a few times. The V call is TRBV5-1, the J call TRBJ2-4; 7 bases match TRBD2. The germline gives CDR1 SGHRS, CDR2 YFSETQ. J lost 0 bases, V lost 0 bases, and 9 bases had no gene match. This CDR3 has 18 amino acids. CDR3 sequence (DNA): TGCGCCAGCAGCTTGGAATTAGGACGGGGGGTAGCCAAAAACATTCAGTACTTC. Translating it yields CASSLELGRGVAKNIQYF. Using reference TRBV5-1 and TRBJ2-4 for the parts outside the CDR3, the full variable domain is KAGVTQTPRYLIKTRGQQVTLSCSPISGHRSVSWYQQTPGQGLQFLFEYFSETQRNKGNFPGRFSGRQFSNSRSEMNVSTLELGDSALYLCASSLELGRGVAKNIQYFGAGTRLSVL.

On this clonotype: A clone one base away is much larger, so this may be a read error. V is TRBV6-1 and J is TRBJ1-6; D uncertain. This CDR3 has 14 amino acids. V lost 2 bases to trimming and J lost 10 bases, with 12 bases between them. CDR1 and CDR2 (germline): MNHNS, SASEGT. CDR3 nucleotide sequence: TGTGCCAGCAGTGAATCTACAGTGGAGTCACCCCTCCACTTT. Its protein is CASSESTVESPLHF.

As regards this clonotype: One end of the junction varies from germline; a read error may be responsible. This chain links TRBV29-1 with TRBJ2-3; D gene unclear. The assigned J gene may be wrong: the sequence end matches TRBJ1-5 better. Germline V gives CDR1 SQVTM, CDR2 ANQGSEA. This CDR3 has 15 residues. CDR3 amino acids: CSVEEEAYSTDTQHF. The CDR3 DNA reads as TGCAGCGTCGAAGAGGAGGCCTATAGCACAGATACGCAGCATTTT.